This TCR beta chain was identified in a study of T cell responses to AZD1222 COVID-19 vaccine. The CDR3 covers 12 residues. Germline V lookup: CDR1 SQVTM, CDR2 ANQGSEA. Trimming stripped 4 bases from V and 6 bases from J, with 10 bases between. Using immunoSEQ multiplex PCR, the repertoire was profiled, and TCRdb retains in-frame clones only, with some absent. The repertoire holds 200,000 to 250,000 clones, with just over 90% as singletons. Note on this clone: The target antigen is unknown.

General study results and limits: Unmutated variant regions reportedly attract nearly half of all spike-specific TCRs. White British people made up most donors, females outnumbered males, and clonal diversity was possibly underestimated. At baseline, just 6 or 7 AZD1222 recipients tested seropositive. An increase in Spike-specific TCR breadth and depth was observed after two AZD1222 doses.

The chain links TRBV29-1 to TRBJ2-1; D gene uncertain. This specimen consisted of peripheral blood, obtained on day 0 of MenACWY control vaccination. This sequence originates from an adult in good health. The CDR3: CSVAGPPNEQFF. The CDR3 DNA is TGCAGCGTTGCCGGGCCTCCCAATGAGCAGTTCTTC.